This paragraph reports one T cell receptor beta chain. Its antigen remains unidentified. This may be a read error: a much more frequent sequence differs by one nucleotide. It is likely a read error, because the conserved phenylalanine at the end of the CDR3 is missing. TCR beta cDNA was prepared out of 500 ng total RNA by means of a constant-region primer. Libraries for TCR beta were built through three nested multiplex PCR rounds, which together made up a slightly modified ARM-PCR procedure. Amplification in the first two PCR rounds was performed using TRBV1-TRBV30 forward primers and a C-beta reverse primer for roughly 9 cycles each. TCRdb itself ran the multiplex PCR reads through MiXCR, one entry per CDR3 protein. The table shows some 130,000 distinct CDR3 sequences, with roughly 70% occurring only once. This specimen comes from a study of tumor-infiltrating lymphocytes in primary liver carcinoma. Study-level information: The study enrolled male and female patients aged 30 to 69 years. The tumors, T1-T3 N0M0 lesions, were roughly 4.2 to 11 cm across. Productive TCRbeta reads per sample were roughly 3.5 to 8 million, not differing by tissue.

This CDR3 is 14 amino acids long. CDR1 DFQATT and CDR2 SNEGSKA come from the germline V gene (reference sequence). Trimming took off 6 bases at V and 4 bases at J, with 18 bases between the two ends. Study-wide points: Between tumor regions, pairs overlapped more than tumor-adjacent and tumor-blood pairs did.

Both RNA and DNA were isolated together from 20-30 mg of bulk tissue that had not been sorted. The specimen was tumor-adjacent normal liver tissue. The chain employs TRBV20-1 and TRBJ1-1; D unclear. This TCR derives from a woman aged 60 to 75 with primary liver carcinoma and hepatitis B virus infection. CDR3 protein: CSAPLTRAGTEAFY. CDR3 sequence (DNA): TGCAGTGCACCGCTGACAAGGGCGGGCACTGAAGCTTTCTAT.